Listed below are T cell receptor beta chains from one sample, sequenced in a study of neurological immune-mediated disorders. MiXCR, run by TCRdb on the 5' RACE reads, gives a single entry per CDR3 protein. The repertoire includes about 38,000 distinct CDR3 sequences, roughly 4.8% of them detected once, and roughly 9% sits in the top ten. Sequencing was done on a sample of CD4+ T cells from blood. These TCRs come from a young man in good health. The CDR3 runs from the conserved cysteine through the conserved F or W. Each record gives: D gene, clone size, CDR3 length, V gene, J gene, CDR3 DNA, CDR3 protein. D genes are given only for firm matches. Clone size is given for some rows only: seen once, a few or many times, or a class if the clone is expanded.

>-|many|15|TRBV5-1|TRBJ1-1
TGCGCCAGCAGCTTGGAGGGGGGAGGGAACACTGAAGCTTTCTTT
CASSLEGGGNTEAFF
>-|-|14|TRBV6-5|TRBJ2-3
TGTGCCAGCAGTTACAGGGACAAACGAGATACGCAGTATTTT
CASSYRDKRDTQYF
>TRBD1|many|16|TRBV20-1|TRBJ1-2
TGCAGTGCTAGAGGAGCTCCGACAGGGGGAATAAATGGCTACACCTTC
CSARGAPTGGINGYTF
>-|many|15|TRBV20-1|TRBJ1-6
TGCAGTGCTAGTCAGGGCTCTCCCTATAATTCACCCCTCCACTTT
CSASQGSPYNSPLHF
>TRBD2|many|15|TRBV20-1|TRBJ2-3
TGCAGTGCAACGGGACTAGCGGGGGCAACAGATACGCAGTATTTT
CSATGLAGATDTQYF
>-|many|15|TRBV25-1|TRBJ2-1
TGTGCCAGCAGTAGGGGCAGTAGCTCCTACAATGAGCAGTTCTTC
CASSRGSSSYNEQFF
>TRBD2|many|15|TRBV12-3/TRBV12-4|TRBJ2-3
TGTGCCAGCAGGGGACTAGCCCTGAGCACAGATACGCAGTATTTT
CASRGLALSTDTQYF
>-|many|19|TRBV18|TRBJ2-4
TGTGCCAGCTCACCACCCTCTAAAGATAGGCGGATAGCCAAAAACATTCAGTACTTC
CASSPPSKDRRIAKNIQYF
>-|many|13|TRBV25-1|TRBJ1-2
TGTGCCAGCAGTGCCGGTCAGTTCTATGGCTACACCTTC
CASSAGQFYGYTF
>TRBD1|many|14|TRBV20-1|TRBJ1-2
TGCAGTGCTAGTCCGAACAGGGGTGACTATGGCTACACCTTC
CSASPNRGDYGYTF
>-|many|16|TRBV6-6|TRBJ2-5
TGTGCCAGCACGGCAGGCCACTACTCCGTGGGAGAGACCCAGTACTTC
CASTAGHYSVGETQYF
>-|many|14|TRBV7-2|TRBJ2-3
TGTGCCAGCAGCTCCTTGGGTAGCACAGATACGCAGTATTTT
CASSSLGSTDTQYF
>-|many|11|TRBV27|TRBJ2-5
TGTGCCAGCCCTCCTTACGAGACCCAGTACTTC
CASPPYETQYF
>TRBD1|-|14|TRBV5-1|TRBJ1-1
TGCGCCAGCAGCCTGAGGACAGGGGGCACAGAAGCTTTCTTT
CASSLRTGGTEAFF
>TRBD1|many|14|TRBV3-1|TRBJ1-1
TGTGCCAGCAGGGATCAGGGGGCGGACACTGAAGCTTTCTTT
CASRDQGADTEAFF
>-|many|13|TRBV12-3/TRBV12-4|TRBJ2-3
TGTGCCAGCAGTTTAACTGGCCCGTATACGCAGTATTTT
CASSLTGPYTQYF
>TRBD1|many|19|TRBV6-5|TRBJ1-3
TGTGCCAGCAGTCGAACCGGGACAGGAAATTCACACTCTGGAAACACCATATATTTT
CASSRTGTGNSHSGNTIYF
>-|many|15|TRBV20-1|TRBJ1-3
TGCAGTGCGGAGCCGGCAGATAGCTCTGGAAACACCATATATTTT
CSAEPADSSGNTIYF
>TRBD1|many|13|TRBV6-5|TRBJ1-4
TGTGCCAGCAGCGGGACAGGGGGCGAAAAACTGTTTTTT
CASSGTGGEKLFF
>TRBD1|many|14|TRBV5-1|TRBJ1-2
TGCGCCAGCAGCCCGGGACAGGGGGCGATCCGCTACACCTTC
CASSPGQGAIRYTF
>TRBD1|few|13|TRBV10-2|TRBJ1-1
TGCGCCAGCAGGGCCAGGACAGGGGACGAGGCTTTCTTT
CASRARTGDEAFF
>TRBD1|many|15|TRBV4-1|TRBJ1-2
TGCGCCAGCAGCCACCCCTTGACAGGGGGGTTTGGCTACACCTTC
CASSHPLTGGFGYTF
>-|many|15|TRBV6-5|TRBJ1-5
TGTGCCAGCAGTTACTCCGGGATACACAATCAGCCCCAGCATTTT
CASSYSGIHNQPQHF
>TRBD1|many|14|TRBV7-9|TRBJ1-4
TGTGCCAGCAGCCTGACAGGGATCATAGAAAAACTGTTTTTT
CASSLTGIIEKLFF
>-|many|14|TRBV3-1|TRBJ1-2
TGTGCCAGCAGCGATTACCGGGACTCTTATGGCTACACCTTC
CASSDYRDSYGYTF
>TRBD2|many|12|TRBV20-1|TRBJ2-5
TGCAGTGCTAGAGTTGGGGGGGGGACCCAGTACTTC
CSARVGGGTQYF
>-|many|14|TRBV2|TRBJ2-3
TGTGCCAGCAGTCTCATGGACGGTGAGGATACGCAGTATTTT
CASSLMDGEDTQYF
>-|many|13|TRBV29-1|TRBJ2-1
TGCAGCTCGGATGGAAGGGGCTGGGATGAGCAGTTCTTC
CSSDGRGWDEQFF
>TRBD2|many|16|TRBV7-2|TRBJ2-5
TGTGCCAGCAGCCCCCATCAGGCGGGGGTGGGAGAGACCCAGTACTTC
CASSPHQAGVGETQYF
>TRBD2|many|14|TRBV5-1|TRBJ2-3
TGCGCCAGCAGCGCGGGGGAGGGTACAGATACGCAGTATTTT
CASSAGEGTDTQYF
>-|many|14|TRBV11-3|TRBJ2-3
TGTGCCAGCAGCTTAGCCGGGACCCGAGATACGCAGTATTTT
CASSLAGTRDTQYF
>-|many|11|TRBV20-1|TRBJ1-1
TGCAGTGCTGTACGGAGAGTTGGGGCTTTCTTT
CSAVRRVGAFF
>-|many|15|TRBV9|TRBJ2-2
TGTGCCAGCCAGGAGGGACTCGAGGGGACCGGGGAGCTGTTTTTT
CASQEGLEGTGELFF
>-|many|14|TRBV20-1|TRBJ2-7
TGCAGTGCTAGAGTCGAGCGGGCTCGGGGCGAGCAGTACTTC
CSARVERARGEQYF
>-|-|14|TRBV11-2|TRBJ2-4
TGTGCCAGCAGCTTAACCAACCGGGGGAACATTCAGTACTTC
CASSLTNRGNIQYF
>-|many|16|TRBV5-5|TRBJ2-7
TGTGCCAGCAGCTTGGCGGCGGCGCAATTCCTCTACGAGCAGTACTTC
CASSLAAAQFLYEQYF
>-|many|16|TRBV11-2|TRBJ2-2
TGTGCCAGCAGATCACCCAGGGCGAGGAACACCGGGGAGCTGTTTTTT
CASRSPRARNTGELFF
>TRBD2|many|14|TRBV20-1|TRBJ2-3
TGCAGCCCCTCGGGCGGACTAGAGACAGATACGCAGTATTTT
CSPSGGLETDTQYF
>-|many|14|TRBV12-3/TRBV12-4|TRBJ1-5
TGTGCCAGCAAAGGTGACTCGTCTTATGGGCCCCAGCATTTT
CASKGDSSYGPQHF
>TRBD1|many|14|TRBV10-3|TRBJ2-3
TGTGCCATCAGGGGGGAACAGGGGACAGATACGCAGTATTTT
CAIRGEQGTDTQYF
>TRBD2|-|18|TRBV6-5|TRBJ2-7
TGTGCCAGCAGTCCGGCCGCCTCCATAGCGGGAGACCCCTACGAGCAGTACTTC
CASSPAASIAGDPYEQYF
>-|many|17|TRBV6-6|TRBJ2-7
TGTGCCAGCAGTAATCGACAGAGCGGAACCGTCTGGTACGAGCAGTACTTC
CASSNRQSGTVWYEQYF
>-|many|13|TRBV20-1|TRBJ2-3
TGCAGTGCCCGAGATGACTACACAGATACGCAGTATTTT
CSARDDYTDTQYF
>TRBD1|many|15|TRBV20-1|TRBJ1-2
TGCAGTGCTAAGATGAGGGACAGGGGTAACTATGGCTACACCTTC
CSAKMRDRGNYGYTF
>TRBD2|many|16|TRBV6-2/TRBV6-3|TRBJ2-3
TGTGCCAGCAGTTTCCTCGGTAGCGGGGGAGCAGATACGCAGTATTTT
CASSFLGSGGADTQYF
>TRBD1|many|16|TRBV5-1|TRBJ1-1
TGCGCCAGCAGCTTGGGCGGGACAGAAATGAACACTGAAGCTTTCTTT
CASSLGGTEMNTEAFF
>-|many|16|TRBV27|TRBJ1-1
TGTGCCAGCAGCATAAATAAACCCGCACGGGGCACTGAAGCTTTCTTT
CASSINKPARGTEAFF
>-|many|15|TRBV6-2/TRBV6-3|TRBJ2-7
TGTGCCAGCAACTCCGCAGGGGCGCAGTATAACGAGCAGTACTTC
CASNSAGAQYNEQYF
>TRBD1|many|14|TRBV6-5|TRBJ1-2
TGTGCCAGCAGTTACTCAACCCGACAGGGTGGCTACACCTTC
CASSYSTRQGGYTF
>-|many|12|TRBV7-8|TRBJ2-3
TGTGCCAGCAGCTTATCTGCAGATACGCAGTATTTT
CASSLSADTQYF
>-|many|11|TRBV20-1|TRBJ2-7
TGCAGTGCTCCGGGGACCTACGAGCAGTACTTC
CSAPGTYEQYF